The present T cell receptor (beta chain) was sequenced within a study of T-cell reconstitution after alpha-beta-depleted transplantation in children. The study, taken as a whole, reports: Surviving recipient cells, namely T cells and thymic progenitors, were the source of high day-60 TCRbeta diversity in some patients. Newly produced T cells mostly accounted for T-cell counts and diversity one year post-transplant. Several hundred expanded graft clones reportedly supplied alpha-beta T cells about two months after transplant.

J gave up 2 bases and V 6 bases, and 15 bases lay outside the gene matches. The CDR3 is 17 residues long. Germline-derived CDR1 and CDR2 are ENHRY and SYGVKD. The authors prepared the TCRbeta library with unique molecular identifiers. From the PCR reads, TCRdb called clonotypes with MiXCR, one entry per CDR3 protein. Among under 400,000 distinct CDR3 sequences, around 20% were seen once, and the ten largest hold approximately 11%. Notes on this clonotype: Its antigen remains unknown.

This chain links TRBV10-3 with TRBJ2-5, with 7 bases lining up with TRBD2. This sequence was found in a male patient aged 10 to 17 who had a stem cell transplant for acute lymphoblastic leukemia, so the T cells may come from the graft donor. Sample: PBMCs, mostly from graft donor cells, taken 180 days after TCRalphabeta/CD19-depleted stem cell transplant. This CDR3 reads CAIRLAGVRVGQETQYF. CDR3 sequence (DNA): TGTGCCATCAGATTAGCGGGCGTGAGGGTAGGGCAAGAGACCCAGTACTTC.